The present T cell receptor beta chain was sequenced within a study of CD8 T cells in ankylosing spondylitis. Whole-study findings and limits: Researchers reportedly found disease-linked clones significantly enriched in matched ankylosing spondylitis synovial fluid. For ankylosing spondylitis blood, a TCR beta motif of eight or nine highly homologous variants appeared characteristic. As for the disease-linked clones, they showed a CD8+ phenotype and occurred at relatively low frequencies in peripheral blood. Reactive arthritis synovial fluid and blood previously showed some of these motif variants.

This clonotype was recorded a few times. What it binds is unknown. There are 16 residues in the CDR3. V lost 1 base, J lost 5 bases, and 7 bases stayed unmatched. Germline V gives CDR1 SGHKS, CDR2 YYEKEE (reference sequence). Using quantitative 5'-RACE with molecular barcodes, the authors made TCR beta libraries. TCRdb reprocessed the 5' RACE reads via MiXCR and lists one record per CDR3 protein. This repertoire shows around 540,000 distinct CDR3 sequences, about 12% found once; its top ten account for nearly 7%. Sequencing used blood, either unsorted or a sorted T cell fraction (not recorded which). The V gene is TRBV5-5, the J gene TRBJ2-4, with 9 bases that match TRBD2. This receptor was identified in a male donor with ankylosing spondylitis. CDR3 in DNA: TGTGCCAGCAGCTTGATCCTGTCTAGCGGGGAAAACATTCAGTACTTC. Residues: CASSLILSSGENIQYF.